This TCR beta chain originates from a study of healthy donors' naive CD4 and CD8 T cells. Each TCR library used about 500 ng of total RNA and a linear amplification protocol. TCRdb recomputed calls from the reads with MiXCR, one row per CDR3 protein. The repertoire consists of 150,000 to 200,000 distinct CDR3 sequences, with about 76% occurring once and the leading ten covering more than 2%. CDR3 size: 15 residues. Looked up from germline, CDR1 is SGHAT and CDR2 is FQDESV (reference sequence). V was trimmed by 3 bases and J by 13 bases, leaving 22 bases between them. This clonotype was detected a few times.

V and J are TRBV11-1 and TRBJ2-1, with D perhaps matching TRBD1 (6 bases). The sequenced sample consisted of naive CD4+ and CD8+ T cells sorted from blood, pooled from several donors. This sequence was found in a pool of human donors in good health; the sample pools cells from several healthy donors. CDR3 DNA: TGTGCCAGCAGCTTGATACAGGGCCAATTCTCCATCCAGTTCTTC. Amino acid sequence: CASSLIQGQFSIQFF.